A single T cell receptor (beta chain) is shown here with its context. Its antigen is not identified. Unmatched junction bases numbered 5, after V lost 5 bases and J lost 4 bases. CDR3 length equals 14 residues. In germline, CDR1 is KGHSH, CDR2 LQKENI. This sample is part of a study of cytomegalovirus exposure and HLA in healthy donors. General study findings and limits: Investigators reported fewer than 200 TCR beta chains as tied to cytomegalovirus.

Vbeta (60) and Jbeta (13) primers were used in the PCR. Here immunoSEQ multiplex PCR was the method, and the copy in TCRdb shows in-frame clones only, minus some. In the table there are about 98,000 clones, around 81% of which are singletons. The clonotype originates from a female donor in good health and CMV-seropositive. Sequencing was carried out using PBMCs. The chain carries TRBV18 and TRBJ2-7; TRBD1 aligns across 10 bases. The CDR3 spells CASSSTDRGYEQYF. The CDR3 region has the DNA TGTGCCAGCTCATCCACGGACAGGGGGTACGAGCAGTACTTC.